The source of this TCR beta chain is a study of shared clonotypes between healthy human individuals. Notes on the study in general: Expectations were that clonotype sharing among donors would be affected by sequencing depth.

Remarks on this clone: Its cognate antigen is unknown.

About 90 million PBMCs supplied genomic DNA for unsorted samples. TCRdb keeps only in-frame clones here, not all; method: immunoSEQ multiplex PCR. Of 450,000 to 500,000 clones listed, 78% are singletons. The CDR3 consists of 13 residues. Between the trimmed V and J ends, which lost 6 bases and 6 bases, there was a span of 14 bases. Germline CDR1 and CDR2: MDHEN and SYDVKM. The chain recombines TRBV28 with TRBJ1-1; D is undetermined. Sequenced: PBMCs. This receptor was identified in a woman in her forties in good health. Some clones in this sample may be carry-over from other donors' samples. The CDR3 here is CASSTTVLAEAFF. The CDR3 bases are TGTGCCAGCAGCACAACAGTGCTTGCTGAAGCTTTCTTT.